The rows below give T cell receptor beta chains drawn from one sample of a study of T cells after yellow fever vaccination. MiXCR was run by TCRdb on the 5' RACE reads, yielding one entry per CDR3 protein. The sample holds fewer than 450,000 distinct CDR3 sequences, approximately 10% seen once. This specimen consisted of PBMCs, obtained on the day of the first yellow fever vaccination. The receptors were sampled from a man younger than 35 who received the YFV17D yellow fever vaccine. CDR3s include the opening cysteine and the closing phenylalanine or tryptophan. D genes are given only for firm matches. Not every row has a clone size; where given, it reads once, few, many or a size class.

D	J	V	size	length	CDR3	DNA
-	TRBJ2-1	TRBV7-2	few	15	CASSLDKNYYNEQFF	TGTGCCAGCAGCTTAGACAAGAATTACTACAATGAGCAGTTCTTC
-	TRBJ1-5	TRBV5-1	-	15	CASSLAGKGNQPQHF	TGCGCCAGCAGCTTGGCAGGGAAGGGCAATCAGCCCCAGCATTTT
-	TRBJ1-1	TRBV12-3/TRBV12-4	-	14	CASSYGEMNTEAFF	TGTGCCAGCAGTTACGGGGAAATGAACACTGAAGCTTTCTTT
-	TRBJ2-1	TRBV12-3/TRBV12-4	many	12	CASSGLGGRQFF	TGTGCCAGCAGTGGTCTGGGGGGAAGGCAGTTCTTC
TRBD1	TRBJ1-1	TRBV19	few	15	CASSIGTGTYTEAFF	TGTGCCAGTAGTATAGGGACAGGCACTTACACTGAAGCTTTCTTT
TRBD1	TRBJ2-6	TRBV30	-	18	CAWTTPDRAFTGANVLTF	TGTGCCTGGACAACTCCGGACAGGGCTTTTACAGGGGCCAACGTCCTGACTTTC
TRBD2	TRBJ2-5	TRBV4-1	few	17	CASSQPRLAGGLETQYF	TGCGCCAGCAGCCAACCTCGACTAGCGGGGGGGCTGGAGACCCAGTACTTC
-	TRBJ1-6	TRBV12-3/TRBV12-4	many	17	CASRHQIQPSYNSPLHF	TGTGCCTCTAGACACCAAATACAACCCTCCTATAATTCACCCCTCCACTTT
TRBD2	TRBJ2-7	TRBV6-2/TRBV6-3	few	16	CASSYDVRRGAYEQYF	TGTGCCAGCAGTTACGATGTCCGGCGGGGGGCCTACGAGCAGTACTTC
-	TRBJ2-5	TRBV18	-	14	CASSPRGEQETQYF	TGTGCCAGCTCACCTAGGGGAGAACAAGAGACCCAGTACTTC
-	TRBJ2-2	TRBV10-2	few	15	CASSPVNRATGELFF	TGCGCCAGCAGCCCCGTTAACAGGGCCACCGGGGAGCTGTTTTTT
-	TRBJ2-2	TRBV5-4	-	17	CASVDKGGKDNTGELFF	TGTGCCAGCGTGGATAAGGGGGGCAAGGATAACACCGGGGAGCTGTTTTTT
TRBD1	TRBJ2-1	TRBV6-5	many	15	CASSSGTDSYNEQFF	TGTGCCAGCAGTTCCGGGACAGATTCCTACAATGAGCAGTTCTTC
-	TRBJ2-6	TRBV12-3/TRBV12-4	-	15	CAGSFGPIGANVLTF	TGTGCCGGCAGTTTTGGGCCGATCGGGGCCAACGTCCTGACTTTC